Following are 21 T cell receptor beta chains from one sample sequenced in a study of vaccination effects on CD4 cells after COVID-19. After around 10 days in culture, the CD4+ T cells were isolated. These receptors have no identified antigens. Measured with immunoSEQ multiplex PCR; TCRdb has only the in-frame clones, and not every one. Of 50,000 to 75,000 clones listed, approximately 72% are singletons. The sample in question was CD4+ T cells from PBMCs cultured without peptide, obtained before COVID-19 vaccination. The receptors come from a human donor who had a prior SARS-CoV-2 infection.

The chain employs TRBV25-1 and TRBJ2-2; D is unresolved. Germline CDR1 reads MGHDK; CDR2 reads SYGVNS. The CDR3 has 15 amino acids. V was shortened by 1 base and J by 1 base, with 7 bases between the two germline ends. The CDR3 DNA reads as TGTGCCAGCAGTGAATTAGTGGGGAACACCGGGGAGCTGTTTTTT. As protein: CASSELVGNTGELFF. Filled out from reference TRBV25-1 and TRBJ2-2, the complete variable domain reads EADIYQTPRYLVIGTGKKITLECSQTMGHDKMYWYQQDPGMELHLIHYSYGVNSTEKGDLSSESTVSRIRTEHFPLTLESARPSHTSQYLCASSELVGNTGELFFGEGSRLTVL.

The V call is TRBV6-5, the J call TRBJ2-5, with TRBD1 matching 8 bases. CDR1 and CDR2 from the germline V gene are MNHEY and SVGAGI. The trim removed 6 bases at V and 4 bases at J, leaving 7 bases unmatched. There are 14 residues in the CDR3. CDR3 nucleotide sequence: TGTGCCAGCAGGACGACAGGGGCTAGAGAGACCCAGTACTTC. Its protein is CASRTTGARETQYF.

The rearrangement uses TRBV10-3 and TRBJ2-7; 7 bases map to TRBD2. Germline CDR1 reads ENHRY; CDR2 reads SYGVKD. The CDR3 runs 13 residues. Trimming took 3 bases from V and 5 from J; bases not matched to a gene: 4. The CDR3 region has the DNA TGTGCCATCAGTGATGGACTAGGCAACGAGCAGTACTTC. This translates into CAISDGLGNEQYF.

This chain links TRBV18 with TRBJ1-4; D is possibly TRBD1 (5 bases). The germline V and J ends were trimmed by 3 bases and 9 bases, with 11 bases remaining between them. The CDR3 runs to 13 residues. CDR1 KGHSH and CDR2 LQKENI come from the germline V gene. CDR3 nucleotides: TGTGCCAGCTCACCTGGGATGGGGCAAAAACTGTTTTTT. It is translated as CASSPGMGQKLFF. The full variable domain, rest sourced from reference TRBV18 and TRBJ1-4, is NAGVMQNPRHLVRRRGQEARLRCSPMKGHSHVYWYRQLPEEGLKFMVYLQKENIIDESGMPKERFSAEFPKEGPSILRIQQVVRGDSAAYFCASSPGMGQKLFFGSGTQLSVL.

This clone came up a few times. The chain joins TRBV6-5 to TRBJ1-1; TRBD1 is a possible D gene (5 bases). V lost 0 bases and J 5 bases, leaving 16 bases between the germline ends. CDR1 is MNHEY and CDR2 is SVGAGI in the germline V gene. This CDR3 region has 16 residues. The CDR3, as DNA: TGTGCCAGCAGTTACTCGAGACAGAGGAAGGAAACTGAAGCTTTCTTT. It specifies CASSYSRQRKETEAFF.

This clone was seen just once. The chain links TRBV4-2 to TRBJ2-1; no definite D call. The CDR3 runs 14 residues. The germline CDR1 and CDR2 sequences are LGHNA and YNFKEQ. V lost 1 base and J lost 11, with 15 bases in between. The chain's CDR3 is CASSQVTGLLKQFF. CDR3 coding DNA: TGTGCCAGCAGCCAAGTCACGGGCCTCCTTAAGCAGTTCTTC.

V gene TRBV30 combines with J gene TRBJ1-1, with 8 nucleotides matching TRBD1. The CDR3 runs 11 residues. The germline CDR1 and CDR2 sequences are GTSNPN and SVGIG (reference sequence). The J segment lost 11 bases and the V segment lost 5 bases, leaving 7 bases of the junction unmatched. CDR3 protein: CAWGQGEGAFF. In DNA, the CDR3 is TGTGCCTGGGGACAGGGAGAGGGCGCTTTCTTT.

This chain connects TRBV30 to TRBJ2-1; D perhaps matches TRBD2 (6 bases). Germline CDR1 GTSNPN, CDR2 SVGIG (reference sequence). The V end was cut by 3 bases, the J end by 0 bases, with 6 bases between. This CDR3 is 13 amino acids long. The CDR3 region has the DNA TGTGCCTGGAGACTAGCCTCCTACAATGAGCAGTTCTTC. This encodes CAWRLASYNEQFF. The full variable domain, in which reference TRBV30 and TRBJ2-1 provide the parts outside the CDR3, is SQTIHQWPATLVQPVGSPLSLECTVEGTSNPNLYWYRQAAGRGLQLLFYSVGIGQISSEVPQNLSASRPQDRQFILSSKKLLLSDSGFYLCAWRLASYNEQFFGPGTRLTVL.

The chain uses TRBV6-5 and TRBJ1-1; 8 bases map to TRBD1. V was pared by 6 bases and J by 4 bases, with 10 bases of the junction left unmatched. CDR1 is MNHEY and CDR2 is SVGAGI in the germline V gene. The CDR3 length is 15 residues. The CDR3 DNA sequence: TGTGCCAGCAGACAGAGGACAGGGTCGGGCACTGAAGCTTTCTTT. Its translation is CASRQRTGSGTEAFF.

The chain is built from TRBV6-4 and TRBJ2-3; the match to TRBD2 covers 11 bases. This CDR3 comprises 15 residues. J gave up 3 bases and V 3 bases, and 2 bases lay outside the gene matches. Germline CDR1 and CDR2: MRHNA and SNTAGT. The CDR3 here is CASSESSGGTDTQYF. The DNA for the CDR3 is TGTGCCAGCAGTGAATCTAGCGGGGGGACAGATACGCAGTATTTT.

The rearrangement joins TRBV7-2 to TRBJ2-7, with D perhaps TRBD2 (6 bases). CDR1 is SGHTA, CDR2 FQGNSA, per germline. V was cut by 1 base and J by 4 bases, with 14 bases left in between. The CDR3 is made up of 15 amino acids. The DNA for the CDR3 is TGTGCCAGCAGCTTAGGCGGGACGCCCCCATACGAGCAGTACTTC. This translates into CASSLGGTPPYEQYF.

The table lists this clone with a count of one. This rearrangement joins TRBV7-3 to TRBJ2-7, with 9 positions matching TRBD2. Germline V gives CDR1 SGHTA, CDR2 FQGTGA. V was clipped by 1 base and J by 6 bases; unmatched bases: 4. This CDR3 is 14 amino acids long. As DNA, the CDR3 is TGTGCCAGCAGCTTAAATAGCGGGAGTCGCGAGCAGTACTTC. Translating gives CASSLNSGSREQYF. Full variable domain (rest looked up from reference TRBV7-3 and TRBJ2-7): GAGVSQTPSNKVTEKGKYVELRCDPISGHTALYWYRQSLGQGPEFLIYFQGTGAADDSGLPNDRFFAVRPEGSVSTLKIQRTERGDSAVYLCASSLNSGSREQYFGPGTRLTVT.

This clone was recorded a few times. This chain joins TRBV4-3 and TRBJ2-7; TRBD2 matches 10 bases. CDR1 and CDR2 from the germline V gene are LGHNA and YSLEER. V trimming: 1 base; J trimming: 4 bases; junction bases outside the gene matches: 10. This CDR3 is 17 amino acids long. CDR3 DNA sequence: TGCGCCAGCAGCCAAGTAGTCGGGACTAGCGATCGGTACGAGCAGTACTTC. Translated: CASSQVVGTSDRYEQYF.

V and J are TRBV5-1 and TRBJ1-1; TRBD1 agrees at 8 bases. The CDR3 has 16 amino acids. The V gene's germline CDR1 is SGHRS and CDR2 YFSETQ. With 0 bases clipped from V and 5 bases from J, the junction kept 9 bases outside the gene matches. CDR3 in amino acids: CASSLGPQGGGTEAFF. The DNA for the CDR3 is TGCGCCAGCAGCTTGGGGCCACAGGGGGGAGGGACTGAAGCTTTCTTT.

V and J are TRBV6-2 or TRBV6-3 and TRBJ2-7; D might be TRBD2 (6 bases). CDR3 length equals 15 residues. The V end lost 1 base, the J end lost 6 bases, and 16 bases lay between the germline ends. Germline V CDR1 and CDR2: MNHEY, SVGEGT. This CDR3 reads CASSYYPGARPEQYF. CDR3 DNA sequence: TGTGCCAGCAGTTACTATCCGGGAGCTCGCCCCGAGCAGTACTTC.

This clone was seen a few times. The chain combines TRBV5-1 with TRBJ1-2, with TRBD1 matching over 7 bases. The CDR3 is 13 residues long. V was pared by 5 bases and J by 8 bases, with 9 bases of the junction left unmatched. CDR1 is SGHRS and CDR2 is YFSETQ in the germline V gene. The CDR3 reads CASRIQGSEGYTF. The CDR3 coding sequence is TGCGCCAGCAGAATACAGGGGAGTGAGGGCTACACCTTC.

The rearrangement joins TRBV28 to TRBJ2-7, with 8 positions matching TRBD2. The CDR3 has 15 amino acids. Germline CDR1 MDHEN, CDR2 SYDVKM. J gave up 2 bases and V 2 bases, and 5 bases lay outside the gene matches. CDR3 amino acids: CASSLIAGSAYEQYF. The CDR3 bases are TGTGCCAGCAGTTTAATAGCGGGATCTGCCTACGAGCAGTACTTC.

In its sample, this clone was seen once. The CDR3 here is CASSAQRTRTDTQYF. The CDR3 DNA follows: TGTGCCAGCAGCGCCCAGCGGACGAGGACAGATACGCAGTATTTT. This sequence joins TRBV9 and TRBJ2-3, with D possibly matching TRBD2 (5 bases). V was shortened by 3 bases and J by 3 bases, with 14 bases between the two germline ends. The CDR3 is 15 residues long. Germline-derived CDR1 and CDR2 are SGDLS and YYNGEE.

The V call is TRBV30, the J call TRBJ2-1; 16 nucleotides agree with TRBD2. This CDR3 has 16 amino acids. Germline V gene data show CDR1 as GTSNPN and CDR2 as SVGIG (reference sequence). After removal of 5 bases from V and 8 bases from J, the junction contained 9 bases not matched to a gene. CDR3 region: CAWGSGTSGGADEQFF. The CDR3 DNA follows: TGTGCCTGGGGATCCGGGACTAGCGGGGGGGCGGATGAGCAGTTCTTC.

This chain connects TRBV7-2 to TRBJ2-3, with no clear D. The germline V gene encodes CDR1 SGHTA and CDR2 FQGNSA. Between the trimmed V and J ends, which lost 6 bases and 2 bases, there was a span of 9 bases. This CDR3 comprises 13 residues. Here the CDR3 reads CASRDTATDTQYF. CDR3 sequence (DNA): TGTGCCAGCAGAGATACAGCCACAGATACGCAGTATTTT.

The rearrangement joins TRBV11-2 to TRBJ2-2; D is uncertain. The V and J ends lost 5 bases and 3 bases respectively, with 16 bases between them. Germline loops: CDR1 SGHAT, CDR2 FQNNGV. This CDR3 is built from 16 residues. This CDR3 reads CASSALKGPYTGELFF. The CDR3 nucleotides read TGTGCCAGCAGCGCTTTAAAAGGGCCGTACACCGGGGAGCTGTTTTTT.